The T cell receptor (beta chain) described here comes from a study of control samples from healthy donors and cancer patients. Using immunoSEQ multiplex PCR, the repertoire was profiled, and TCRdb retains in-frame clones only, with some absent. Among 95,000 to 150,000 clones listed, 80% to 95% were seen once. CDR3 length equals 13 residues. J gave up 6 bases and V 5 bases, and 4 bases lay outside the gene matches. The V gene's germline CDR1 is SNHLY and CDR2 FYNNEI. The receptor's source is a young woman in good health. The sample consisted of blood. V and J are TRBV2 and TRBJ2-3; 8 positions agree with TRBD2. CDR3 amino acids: CASSPGGEDTQYF. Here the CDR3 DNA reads TGTGCCAGCAGTCCGGGAGGGGAGGATACGCAGTATTTT.